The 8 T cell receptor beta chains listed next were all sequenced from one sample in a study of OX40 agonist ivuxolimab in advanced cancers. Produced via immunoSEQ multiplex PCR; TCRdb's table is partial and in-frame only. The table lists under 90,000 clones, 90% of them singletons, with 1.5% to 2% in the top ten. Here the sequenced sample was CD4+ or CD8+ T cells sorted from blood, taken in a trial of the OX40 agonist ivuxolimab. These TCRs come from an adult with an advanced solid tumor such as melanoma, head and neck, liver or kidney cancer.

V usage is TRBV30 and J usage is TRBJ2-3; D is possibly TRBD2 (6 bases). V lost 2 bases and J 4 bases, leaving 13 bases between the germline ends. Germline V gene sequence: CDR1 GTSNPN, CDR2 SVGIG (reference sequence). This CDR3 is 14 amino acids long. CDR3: CAWSRGGAADTQYF. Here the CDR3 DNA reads TGTGCCTGGAGTCGCGGCGGGGCCGCAGATACGCAGTATTTT.

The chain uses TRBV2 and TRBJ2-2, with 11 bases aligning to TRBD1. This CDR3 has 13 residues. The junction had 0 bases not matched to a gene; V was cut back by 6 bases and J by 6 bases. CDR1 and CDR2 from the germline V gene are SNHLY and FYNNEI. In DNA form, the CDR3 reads TGTGCCAGCAGGGGACAGGGGGCCGGGGAGCTGTTTTTT. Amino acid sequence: CASRGQGAGELFF. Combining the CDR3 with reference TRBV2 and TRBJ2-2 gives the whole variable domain EPEVTQTPSHQVTQMGQEVILRCVPISNHLYFYWYRQILGQKVEFLVSFYNNEISEKSEIFDDQFSVERPDGSNFTLKIRSTKLEDSAMYFCASRGQGAGELFFGEGSRLTVL.

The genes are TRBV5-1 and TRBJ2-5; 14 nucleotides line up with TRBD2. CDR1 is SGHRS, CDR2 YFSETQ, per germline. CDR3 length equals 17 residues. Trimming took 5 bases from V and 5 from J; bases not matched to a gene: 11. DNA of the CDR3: TGCGCCAGCAGTCGACTAGCGGGGGGGCAAAGCGTGGAGACCCAGTACTTC. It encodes CASSRLAGGQSVETQYF.

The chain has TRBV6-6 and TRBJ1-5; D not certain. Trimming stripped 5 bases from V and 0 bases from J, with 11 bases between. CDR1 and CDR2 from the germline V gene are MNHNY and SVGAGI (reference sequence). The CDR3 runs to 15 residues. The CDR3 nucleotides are TGTGCCAGCAGTCCCGGGGATTATAGCAATCAGCCCCAGCATTTT. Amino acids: CASSPGDYSNQPQHF.

The CDR3, as DNA: TGTGCCAGTAGCCGAGGACAGGGCGGTCTCTACGAGCAGTACTTC. Encoded protein: CASSRGQGGLYEQYF. The chain combines TRBV19 with TRBJ2-7, with 8 bases lining up with TRBD1. From germline, CDR1 is LNHDA and CDR2 SQIVND (reference sequence). Trimming took 6 bases from V and 3 from J; bases not matched to a gene: 10. CDR3 length: 15 amino acids.

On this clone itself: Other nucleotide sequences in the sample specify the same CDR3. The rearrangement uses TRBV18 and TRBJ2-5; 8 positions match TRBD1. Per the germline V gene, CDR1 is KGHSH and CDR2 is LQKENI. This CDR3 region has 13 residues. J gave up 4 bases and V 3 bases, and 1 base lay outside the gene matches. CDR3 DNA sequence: TGTGCCAGCTCACCCGGACAGGGAGAGACCCAGTACTTC. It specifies CASSPGQGETQYF.

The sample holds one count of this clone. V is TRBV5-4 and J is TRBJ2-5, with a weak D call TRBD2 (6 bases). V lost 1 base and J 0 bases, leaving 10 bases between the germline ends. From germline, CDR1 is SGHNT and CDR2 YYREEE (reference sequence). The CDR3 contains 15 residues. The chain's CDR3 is CASSLSRTNQETQYF. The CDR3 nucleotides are TGTGCCAGCAGCTTGTCCCGGACTAACCAAGAGACCCAGTACTTC.

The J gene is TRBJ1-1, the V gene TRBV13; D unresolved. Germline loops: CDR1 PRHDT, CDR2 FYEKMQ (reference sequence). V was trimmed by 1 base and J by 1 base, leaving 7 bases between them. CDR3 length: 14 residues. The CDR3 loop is CASSLEDRNTEAFF. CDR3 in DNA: TGTGCCAGCAGCTTAGAGGATAGGAACACTGAAGCTTTCTTT.